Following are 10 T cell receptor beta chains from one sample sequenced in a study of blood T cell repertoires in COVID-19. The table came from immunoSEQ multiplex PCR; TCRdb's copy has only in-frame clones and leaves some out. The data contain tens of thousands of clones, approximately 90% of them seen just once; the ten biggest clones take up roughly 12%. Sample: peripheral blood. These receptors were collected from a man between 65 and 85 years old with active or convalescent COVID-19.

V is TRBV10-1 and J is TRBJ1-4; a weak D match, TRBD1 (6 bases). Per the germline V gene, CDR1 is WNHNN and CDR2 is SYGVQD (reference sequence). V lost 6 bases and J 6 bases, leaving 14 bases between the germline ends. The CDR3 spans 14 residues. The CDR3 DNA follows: TGCGCCAGCAGGGTGACAGGAAGAGATGAAAAACTGTTTTTT. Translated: CASRVTGRDEKLFF.

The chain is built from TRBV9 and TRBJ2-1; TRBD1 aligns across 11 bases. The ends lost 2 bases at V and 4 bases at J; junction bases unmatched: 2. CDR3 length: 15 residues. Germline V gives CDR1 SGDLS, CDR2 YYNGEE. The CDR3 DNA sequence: TGTGCCAGCAGCGTGGACAGGGGGCCGTACAATGAGCAGTTCTTC. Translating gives CASSVDRGPYNEQFF.

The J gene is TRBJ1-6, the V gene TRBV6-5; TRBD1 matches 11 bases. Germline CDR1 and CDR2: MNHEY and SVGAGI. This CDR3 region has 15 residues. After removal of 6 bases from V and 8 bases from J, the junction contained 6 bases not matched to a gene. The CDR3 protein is CASRSRTGGDSPLHF. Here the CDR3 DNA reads TGTGCCAGCAGATCTCGGACAGGGGGCGATTCACCCCTCCACTTT.

The chain's CDR3 is CASSPGVGILHNEQFF. CDR3 sequence (DNA): TGTGCCAGCAGCCCCGGGGTAGGGATTTTGCACAATGAGCAGTTCTTC. The gene calls are TRBV7-6 and TRBJ2-1; D possibly corresponds to TRBD2 (5 bases). Germline CDR1 is SGHVS and CDR2 is FNYEAQ. This CDR3 is 16 amino acids long. V lost 5 bases to trimming and J lost 5 bases, with 19 bases between them.

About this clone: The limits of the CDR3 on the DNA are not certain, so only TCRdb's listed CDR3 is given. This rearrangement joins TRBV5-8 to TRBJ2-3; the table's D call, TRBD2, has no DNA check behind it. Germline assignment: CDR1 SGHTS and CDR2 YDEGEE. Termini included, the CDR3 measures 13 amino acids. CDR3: CASSIPGVAGGTF.

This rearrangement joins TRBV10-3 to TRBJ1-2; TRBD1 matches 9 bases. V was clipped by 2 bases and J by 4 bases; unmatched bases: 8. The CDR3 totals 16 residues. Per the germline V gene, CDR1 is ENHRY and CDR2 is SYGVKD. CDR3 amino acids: CAISEAGTGLGYGYTF. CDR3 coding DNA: TGTGCCATCAGTGAGGCGGGGACAGGGTTGGGCTATGGCTACACCTTC.

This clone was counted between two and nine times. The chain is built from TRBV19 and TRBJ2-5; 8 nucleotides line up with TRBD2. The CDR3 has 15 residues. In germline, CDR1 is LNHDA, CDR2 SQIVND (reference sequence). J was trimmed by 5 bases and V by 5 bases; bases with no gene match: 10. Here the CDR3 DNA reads TGTGCCAGTAGTTCTACCGGGACTAGGTGGGAGACCCAGTACTTC. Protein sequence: CASSSTGTRWETQYF.

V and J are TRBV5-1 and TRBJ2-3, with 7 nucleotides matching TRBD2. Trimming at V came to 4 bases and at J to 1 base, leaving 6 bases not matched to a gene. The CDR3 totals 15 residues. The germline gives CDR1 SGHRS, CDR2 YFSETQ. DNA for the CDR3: TGCGCCAGCAGCGACATTAGCGGGCGCACAGATACGCAGTATTTT. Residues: CASSDISGRTDTQYF.

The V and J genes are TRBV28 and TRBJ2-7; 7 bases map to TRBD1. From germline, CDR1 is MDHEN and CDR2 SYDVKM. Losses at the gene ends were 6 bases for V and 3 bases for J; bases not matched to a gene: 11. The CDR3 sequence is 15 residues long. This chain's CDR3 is CASSSLLRQGYEQYF. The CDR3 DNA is TGTGCCAGCAGCTCCCTTCTGAGACAGGGCTACGAGCAGTACTTC.

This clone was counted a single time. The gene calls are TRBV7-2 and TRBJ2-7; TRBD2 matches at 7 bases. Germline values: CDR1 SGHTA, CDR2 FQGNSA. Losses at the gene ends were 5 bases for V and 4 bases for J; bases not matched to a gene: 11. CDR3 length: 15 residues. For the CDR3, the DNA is TGTGCCAGCAGCCCTGGACTAAGCGGGGATTACGAGCAGTACTTC. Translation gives CASSPGLSGDYEQYF.